This entry features one T cell receptor (beta chain) sequence. No antigen is known for it. Using immunoSEQ multiplex PCR, the repertoire was profiled, and TCRdb retains in-frame clones only, with some absent. The table records roughly 1,100,000 clones, around 76% of them present only once. CD4+ cells underwent separation, giving CD45RA+ naive and CD45RA-negative memory subsets. The data are from a study of shared clonotypes between healthy human individuals. Whole-study findings and limits: The study drew on few donors, limiting represented genetic and exposure-history diversity. Shared clonotypes: about 5% naive CD4, about 3.5% naive CD8, 2.3% memory CD4, 0.4% memory CD8. Clonotype sharing among donors was expected to depend on sequencing depth.

V shed 5 bases and J shed 8 bases, with 12 bases lying between them. The CDR3 contains 12 residues. Germline lookup yields CDR1 MNHEY and CDR2 SVGAGI. This chain links TRBV6-5 with TRBJ1-2, with D possibly TRBD1 on 6 matching bases. The TCR sequence derives from a man aged 18 to 30 in good health. The specimen was memory CD4+ T cells sorted from blood. As to subset: CD45RA-negative fraction. The chain's CDR3 is CASSPTGRGYTF. The CDR3 DNA is TGTGCCAGCAGTCCGACAGGTAGAGGCTACACCTTC.